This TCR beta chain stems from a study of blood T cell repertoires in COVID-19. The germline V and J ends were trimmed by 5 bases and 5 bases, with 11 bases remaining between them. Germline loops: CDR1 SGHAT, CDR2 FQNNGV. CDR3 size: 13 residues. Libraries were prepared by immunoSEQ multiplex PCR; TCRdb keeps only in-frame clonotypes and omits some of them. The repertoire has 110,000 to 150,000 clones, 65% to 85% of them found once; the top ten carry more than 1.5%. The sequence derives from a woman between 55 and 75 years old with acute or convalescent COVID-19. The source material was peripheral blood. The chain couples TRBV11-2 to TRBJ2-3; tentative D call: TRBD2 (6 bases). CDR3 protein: CASSLRLGDTQYF. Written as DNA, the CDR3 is TGTGCCAGCAGCCTCAGACTAGGAGATACGCAGTATTTT.